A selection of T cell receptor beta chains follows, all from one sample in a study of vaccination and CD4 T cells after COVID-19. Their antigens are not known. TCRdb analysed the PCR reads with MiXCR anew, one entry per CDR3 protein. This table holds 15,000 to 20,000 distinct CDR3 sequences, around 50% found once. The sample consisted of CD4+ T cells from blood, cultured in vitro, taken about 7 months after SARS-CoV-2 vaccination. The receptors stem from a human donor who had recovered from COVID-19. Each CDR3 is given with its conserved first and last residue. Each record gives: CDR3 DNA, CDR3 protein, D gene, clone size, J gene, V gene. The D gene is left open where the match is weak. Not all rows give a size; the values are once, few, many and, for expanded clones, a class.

cdr3_nt: TGTGCCAGCAGCCCCGGGATAGCGGGAGTTAAGCAGTTCTTC
cdr3_aa: CASSPGIAGVKQFF
d_call: TRBD2
clone_size: few
j_call: TRBJ2-1
v_call: TRBV7-2

cdr3_nt: TGTGCCAGCAGCTTTTTCGGGATTGATACAGATACGCAGTATTTT
cdr3_aa: CASSFFGIDTDTQYF
d_call: NA
clone_size: few
j_call: TRBJ2-3
v_call: TRBV7-3

cdr3_nt: TGTGCCAGCAGCCTAAACAGGGGGCGGTACGAGCAGTACTTC
cdr3_aa: CASSLNRGRYEQYF
d_call: TRBD1
clone_size: NA
j_call: TRBJ2-7
v_call: TRBV7-2

cdr3_nt: TGTGCCAGCAGCCCTCGGGTCGTCCGGGACAGGGGGCGGAATGGCTACACCTTC
cdr3_aa: CASSPRVVRDRGRNGYTF
d_call: TRBD1
clone_size: few
j_call: TRBJ1-2
v_call: TRBV6-2/TRBV6-3

cdr3_nt: TGCAGTGCTAGCCCCGGACTAGCTATTTACGAGCAGTACTTC
cdr3_aa: CSASPGLAIYEQYF
d_call: TRBD2
clone_size: NA
j_call: TRBJ2-7
v_call: TRBV20-1

cdr3_nt: TGTGCCACGACTAGAGTGGGGAGGAACAACATTCAGTACTTC
cdr3_aa: CATTRVGRNNIQYF
d_call: NA
clone_size: NA
j_call: TRBJ2-4
v_call: TRBV7-2

cdr3_nt: TGCAGTGCTAGAGGGGACGGTCCTAACTATGGCTACACCTTC
cdr3_aa: CSARGDGPNYGYTF
d_call: NA
clone_size: NA
j_call: TRBJ1-2
v_call: TRBV20-1

cdr3_nt: TGTGCCAGCTCTCGGGGACGGCCGCGGGACGAGCAGTACTTC
cdr3_aa: CASSRGRPRDEQYF
d_call: NA
clone_size: NA
j_call: TRBJ2-7
v_call: TRBV11-3

cdr3_nt: TGTGCCAGCAGCCCGGGCGGGTTATGGGGCTACACCTTC
cdr3_aa: CASSPGGLWGYTF
d_call: NA
clone_size: few
j_call: TRBJ1-2
v_call: TRBV11-1

cdr3_nt: TGCAGTGCCAAGCGGGGGGACACTGAAGCTTTCTTT
cdr3_aa: CSAKRGDTEAFF
d_call: NA
clone_size: few
j_call: TRBJ1-1
v_call: TRBV20-1

cdr3_nt: TGTGCCAGCAGCTTGGCCCCAAGCTCCTACGAGCAGTACTTC
cdr3_aa: CASSLAPSSYEQYF
d_call: NA
clone_size: few
j_call: TRBJ2-7
v_call: TRBV5-4

cdr3_nt: TGTGCCAGCAACAGGGGTCTGCAAGAGACCCAGTACTTC
cdr3_aa: CASNRGLQETQYF
d_call: TRBD1
clone_size: large
j_call: TRBJ2-5
v_call: TRBV2

cdr3_nt: TGCAGTGCTGGACAGGGGGCAGGCAATCAGCCCCAGCATTTT
cdr3_aa: CSAGQGAGNQPQHF
d_call: TRBD1
clone_size: NA
j_call: TRBJ1-5
v_call: TRBV20-1

cdr3_nt: TGTGCCACCAGCTTCCGGGACAGGGTTAATGTTGGCTACACCTTC
cdr3_aa: CATSFRDRVNVGYTF
d_call: TRBD1
clone_size: NA
j_call: TRBJ1-2
v_call: TRBV15

cdr3_nt: TGTGCCAGCAGTTACGCCCTAGCCTCCGCAGATACGCAGTATTTT
cdr3_aa: CASSYALASADTQYF
d_call: NA
clone_size: few
j_call: TRBJ2-3
v_call: TRBV6-5

cdr3_nt: TGTGCCAGTAGGCGACAGGGGGCTGGGAAAGATACGCAGTATTTT
cdr3_aa: CASRRQGAGKDTQYF
d_call: TRBD1
clone_size: NA
j_call: TRBJ2-3
v_call: TRBV19

cdr3_nt: TGTGCCAGTAGGGCGGACAGGGGTACAGATACGCAGTATTTT
cdr3_aa: CASRADRGTDTQYF
d_call: TRBD1
clone_size: NA
j_call: TRBJ2-3
v_call: TRBV19

cdr3_nt: TGTGCCAGCAGCCTAACTTCGTACAATGAGCAGTTCTTC
cdr3_aa: CASSLTSYNEQFF
d_call: NA
clone_size: NA
j_call: TRBJ2-1
v_call: TRBV7-2

cdr3_nt: TGTGCCAGCAAACCGGGGACTAGGTTTTATACAGATACGCAGTATTTT
cdr3_aa: CASKPGTRFYTDTQYF
d_call: TRBD2
clone_size: NA
j_call: TRBJ2-3
v_call: TRBV11-3

cdr3_nt: TGTGCCAGCAGCTCCGTCATCTTTGGAAACACCATATATTTT
cdr3_aa: CASSSVIFGNTIYF
d_call: NA
clone_size: few
j_call: TRBJ1-3
v_call: TRBV7-6

cdr3_nt: TGCAGTGCTAGACTGGGACCCCTGGGGGGCTACACCTTC
cdr3_aa: CSARLGPLGGYTF
d_call: NA
clone_size: NA
j_call: TRBJ1-2
v_call: TRBV20-1

cdr3_nt: TGTGCCATCAGCCGACAAGTCGGAGGCAATGAGCAGTTCTTC
cdr3_aa: CAISRQVGGNEQFF
d_call: NA
clone_size: NA
j_call: TRBJ2-1
v_call: TRBV10-3

cdr3_nt: TGTGCCAGCAGTGGTGAGGCTGGCACTGAAGCTTTCTTT
cdr3_aa: CASSGEAGTEAFF
d_call: NA
clone_size: NA
j_call: TRBJ1-1
v_call: TRBV2

cdr3_nt: TGTGCCAGCATAGGGTGGGAGACAGGGTCCTACAATGAGCAGTTCTTC
cdr3_aa: CASIGWETGSYNEQFF
d_call: TRBD1
clone_size: NA
j_call: TRBJ2-1
v_call: TRBV28

cdr3_nt: TGTGCCAGTAGTACCCGAGGGACAGTTCAAGAGACCCAGTACTTC
cdr3_aa: CASSTRGTVQETQYF
d_call: TRBD1
clone_size: few
j_call: TRBJ2-5
v_call: TRBV19

cdr3_nt: TGCAGTGCTAGACAGGGCTCCGGGGAGCTGTTTTTT
cdr3_aa: CSARQGSGELFF
d_call: NA
clone_size: few
j_call: TRBJ2-2
v_call: TRBV20-1

cdr3_nt: TGTGCCAGCAGTTTAGGGCCCTCTGGGGGCGGGATTTACTACGAGCAGTACTTC
cdr3_aa: CASSLGPSGGGIYYEQYF
d_call: NA
clone_size: few
j_call: TRBJ2-7
v_call: TRBV7-6

cdr3_nt: TGTGCCAGCAGCTTAGCTTATGAGACCCAGTACTTC
cdr3_aa: CASSLAYETQYF
d_call: NA
clone_size: NA
j_call: TRBJ2-5
v_call: TRBV7-2

cdr3_nt: TGTGCCAGCAGCTTGGCCGACGCTTTCTTT
cdr3_aa: CASSLADAFF
d_call: NA
clone_size: NA
j_call: TRBJ1-1
v_call: TRBV5-4

cdr3_nt: TGTGCCAGCAGCTTATGGGAGGGACTAGCAGTTTACGAGCAGTACTTC
cdr3_aa: CASSLWEGLAVYEQYF
d_call: TRBD2
clone_size: NA
j_call: TRBJ2-7
v_call: TRBV5-6

cdr3_nt: TGTGCCAGTAGTATTCAGCAAACTGACACCCGGCATTTT
cdr3_aa: CASSIQQTDTRHF
d_call: NA
clone_size: few
j_call: TRBJ1-5
v_call: TRBV19

cdr3_nt: TGTGCCAGCAGTGAAGGGTCGATAGATAATCAGCCCCAGCATTTT
cdr3_aa: CASSEGSIDNQPQHF
d_call: NA
clone_size: NA
j_call: TRBJ1-5
v_call: TRBV6-1

cdr3_nt: TGTGCCAGCAGTGAAGACAGGGTTTCCCTGTATTTT
cdr3_aa: CASSEDRVSLYF
d_call: NA
clone_size: NA
j_call: TRBJ2-3
v_call: TRBV2

cdr3_nt: TGTGCCAGCAGCTTCGAGGGGTATGGCTACACCTTC
cdr3_aa: CASSFEGYGYTF
d_call: NA
clone_size: few
j_call: TRBJ1-2
v_call: TRBV7-2

cdr3_nt: TGTGCCAGCAGCGCCGGAGGCGTAGGGTTCACAGATACGCAGTATTTT
cdr3_aa: CASSAGGVGFTDTQYF
d_call: NA
clone_size: few
j_call: TRBJ2-3
v_call: TRBV27

cdr3_nt: TGTGCCAGTATTGAATGGGGCACCTACTACGAGCAGTACTTC
cdr3_aa: CASIEWGTYYEQYF
d_call: NA
clone_size: once
j_call: TRBJ2-7
v_call: TRBV19

cdr3_nt: TGCAGTGCTAGACGGGGGGCCCGCCGGGAAGCTTTCTTT
cdr3_aa: CSARRGARREAFF
d_call: NA
clone_size: NA
j_call: TRBJ1-1
v_call: TRBV20-1

cdr3_nt: TGTGCCAGCAGAACCGAAACTAGCGGCAATGAGCAGTTCTTC
cdr3_aa: CASRTETSGNEQFF
d_call: TRBD2
clone_size: once
j_call: TRBJ2-1
v_call: TRBV7-9

cdr3_nt: TGTGCCAGCAGCTTAGAAGTGGTACATACGCAGTATTTT
cdr3_aa: CASSLEVVHTQYF
d_call: NA
clone_size: NA
j_call: TRBJ2-3
v_call: TRBV7-9

cdr3_nt: TGTGCCACCAGCACCCGGACAGGGGGCAGTGAAAAACTGTTTTTT
cdr3_aa: CATSTRTGGSEKLFF
d_call: TRBD1
clone_size: NA
j_call: TRBJ1-4
v_call: TRBV15

cdr3_nt: TGCAGTGCTAGTTATACTAGCGGTTACGAGCAGTACTTC
cdr3_aa: CSASYTSGYEQYF
d_call: TRBD2
clone_size: NA
j_call: TRBJ2-7
v_call: TRBV20-1

cdr3_nt: TGTGCCAGCAGCAATCGTTCCGGGACTAGGAGCCAAGAGACCCAGTACTTC
cdr3_aa: CASSNRSGTRSQETQYF
d_call: NA
clone_size: few
j_call: TRBJ2-5
v_call: TRBV21-1

cdr3_nt: TGCAGTGCTAGATCCCGGACAGGTCTCCACGAGCAGTACTTC
cdr3_aa: CSARSRTGLHEQYF
d_call: TRBD1
clone_size: NA
j_call: TRBJ2-7
v_call: TRBV20-1

cdr3_nt: TGTGCCAGCAGCTTGCGGGGAGGTAATTCACCCCTCCACTTT
cdr3_aa: CASSLRGGNSPLHF
d_call: NA
clone_size: few
j_call: TRBJ1-6
v_call: TRBV7-3

cdr3_nt: TGTGCCAGCAGTGAAGACAGGGGTGAGACCCAGTACTTC
cdr3_aa: CASSEDRGETQYF
d_call: TRBD1
clone_size: few
j_call: TRBJ2-5
v_call: TRBV6-1